The 3 T cell receptor beta chains below all came from one sample that was sequenced in a study of T cells in Graves' hyperthyroidism and ophthalmopathy (dated by TCRdb to the late 2010s). Libraries were constructed by multiplex PCR. Sequencing relied on an Illumina HiSeq 2000. TCR beta CDR3 regions were amplified from RNA transcripts. The first round of RT-PCR for the TCR CDR3 was performed with the HTBI primer set and the Qiagen OneStep RT-PCR kit. TCRdb redid the processing of the public reads, applying fastp at Q25 and MiXCR, and retained in-frame beta chains. All rows with the same CDR3 protein become a single entry with the most common DNA and genes. In all, the sample holds more than 300,000 distinct CDR3 sequences, and around 20% of those were seen once. Jointly, the top ten make up around 40% of the sample. The specimen was blood. These receptors were taken from a man between 18 and 29 years old with Graves' ophthalmopathy.

V and J are TRBV15 and TRBJ2-7; D is uncertain. The length of the CDR3 is 11 residues. Germline CDR1 is LNHNV and CDR2 is YYDKDF (reference sequence). V was clipped by 9 bases and J by 5 bases, with 11 bases between them. CDR3 in amino acids: CATGFENEQYF. The CDR3 bases are TGTGCCACGGGGTTCGAGAACGAGCAGTACTTC.

This clonotype was recorded many times. The chain is built from TRBV11-2 and TRBJ2-5; 8 bases align to TRBD2. Germline V gene sequence: CDR1 SGHAT, CDR2 FQNNGV. V gave up 1 base and J gave up 2 bases; unmatched junction bases: 3. This CDR3 comprises 15 residues. CDR3 amino acids: CASSLGGGTQETQYF. The CDR3 DNA is TGTGCCAGCAGCTTAGGCGGGGGGACACAAGAGACCCAGTACTTC.

This clonotype was seen ten or more times. V gene TRBV12-3 or TRBV12-4 combines with J gene TRBJ1-5; D unresolved. The CDR3 runs 13 residues. V was cut by 0 bases and J by 5 bases, with 5 bases left in between. The CDR3 protein is CASSLAGYQPQHF. For the CDR3, the DNA is TGTGCCAGCAGTTTAGCGGGTTATCAGCCCCAGCATTTT.